One and the same sample provided the 2 T cell receptor beta chains below, sequenced in a study of T-cell reconstitution after alpha-beta-depleted transplantation in children. Using unique molecular identifiers, the investigators prepared the TCRbeta library. Via MiXCR, TCRdb re-called the PCR reads, giving one row per CDR3 protein. This sample carries 550,000 to 800,000 distinct CDR3 sequences, approximately 14% of them seen once, and the ten largest clones take around 0.8%. This specimen consisted of PBMCs, obtained before TCRalphabeta/CD19-depleted stem cell transplant. These receptors all come from a girl aged 2-10 years with congenital amegakaryocytic thrombocytopenia, due to receive a stem cell transplant.

V is TRBV29-1 and J is TRBJ1-5; a weak D match, TRBD1 (6 bases). Germline assignment: CDR1 SQVTM and CDR2 ANQGSEA. V was shortened by 0 bases and J by 7 bases, with 7 bases between the two germline ends. This CDR3 has 12 amino acids. DNA for the CDR3: TGCAGCGTTGAAGATACAGGGCAGCCCCAGCATTTT. This sequence encodes CSVEDTGQPQHF.

The chain combines TRBV27 with TRBJ2-6; D is possibly TRBD1 (6 bases). In germline, CDR1 is MNHEY, CDR2 SMNVEV (reference sequence). The length of the CDR3 is 16 residues. Trimming took 5 bases from V and 0 from J, leaving 11 bases between them. As DNA, the CDR3 is TGTGCCAGCAGTGAAACAGGGAGCTCTGGGGCCAACGTCCTGACTTTC. Protein: CASSETGSSGANVLTF.